The rows below give T cell receptor beta chains drawn from one sample of a study of glioma-infiltrating T cells. TCRdb reanalysed the multiplex PCR reads using MiXCR and keeps one entry per CDR3 protein. The data hold roughly 120,000 distinct CDR3 sequences, with approximately 25% observed a single time. Sample: glioma tissue, nonneoplastic brain tissue, or PBMCs (not recorded which). The origin of the receptors is a human donor with low-grade glioma or glioblastoma, undergoing nonglioma brain surgery, or in good health (not recorded which). Each CDR3 is given with its conserved first and last residue. Fields, in order: clone size, J gene, V gene, CDR3 protein. Clone size, where shown, is once, few, many, or a class for clones that have expanded.

>many|TRBJ1-1|TRBV6-1
CASSRGERNTEAFF
>many|TRBJ1-2|TRBV19
CASSAGQANYGYTF
>few|TRBJ1-1|TRBV3-1
CASSALAGNTEAFF
>-|TRBJ2-7|TRBV11-2
CASSSTPYEQYF
>many|TRBJ2-3|TRBV7-2
CATKRGMNTDTQYF
>many|TRBJ2-2|TRBV4-1
CASSRGQGENTGELFF
>many|TRBJ2-7|TRBV4-1
CASSVSGDRYYEQYF
>-|TRBJ2-5|TRBV19
CASSTNWEQETQYF
>-|TRBJ2-1|TRBV28
CASSSTQGRDEQLF
>few|TRBJ2-2|TRBV12-3/TRBV12-4
CASSFNSLIRDRGMNTGELFF
>many|TRBJ2-3|TRBV6-1
CASRGTGGDTQYF
>many|TRBJ1-5|TRBV6-2/TRBV6-3
CASSYLKREPQHF
>many|TRBJ2-5|TRBV2
CASGGFYQETQYF
>many|TRBJ1-4|TRBV3-1
CASSHYSTTNEKLFF
>few|TRBJ2-3|TRBV4-3
CASSRWVAASSTDTQYF
>many|TRBJ2-1|TRBV24-1
CATRLQDWSEQFF
>many|TRBJ2-1|TRBV6-4
CASSEQGSEQFF
>-|TRBJ2-3|TRBV3-1
CASSHSHTQYF
>-|TRBJ2-2|TRBV12-3/TRBV12-4
CASRRPETNTGELFF
>many|TRBJ1-4|TRBV15
CATSKGIGWTNEKLFF
>many|TRBJ2-5|TRBV4-3
CASSQDLMIPQYF
>few|TRBJ2-7|TRBV12-3/TRBV12-4
CASSGTTSAEFYEQYF
>many|TRBJ2-1|TRBV7-8
CASSLSALGGRVQFF
>many|TRBJ2-1|TRBV7-2
CASSLVSRSPRNEQFF
>many|TRBJ1-6|TRBV14
CASRYGDSPLHF
>-|TRBJ2-1|TRBV30
CAWNPQERGGIF
>many|TRBJ2-3|TRBV9
CASSVQEGRGTDTQYF
>many|TRBJ2-3|TRBV12-3/TRBV12-4
CASSRGLAGGGTGTDTQYF
>many|TRBJ1-1|TRBV27
CASSLKVGNTEAFF
>-|TRBJ2-1|TRBV5-1
CASSLLAASSYNEQLF
>many|TRBJ1-1|TRBV7-2
CASSGQGWGTEAFF
>many|TRBJ1-6|TRBV20-1
CSARDRTEPHGSPLHF
>many|TRBJ1-5|TRBV19
CASSIYMGGQSNQPQHF
>many|TRBJ2-7|TRBV4-1
CASSHPGSKYEQYF
>many|TRBJ1-5|TRBV15
CATSRGDSSNQPQHF
>many|TRBJ2-5|TRBV20-1
CSARSRAGGVFRETQYF
>many|TRBJ1-1|TRBV12-5
CASGVAGNTEAFF
>many|TRBJ1-1|TRBV20-1
CSARATANTEAFF
>-|TRBJ2-1|TRBV28
CASSPTRTSRGEQFF
>medium-sized|TRBJ1-5|TRBV6-1
CASSDNSNQPQHF
>many|TRBJ1-1|TRBV18
CASAGGMNTEAFF
>few|TRBJ1-1|TRBV9
CASSVYQGGTEAFF
>-|TRBJ2-7|TRBV11-3
CASSTRDRDDEQYF
>many|TRBJ1-1|TRBV10-3
CAISDLTGSYTEAFF
>-|TRBJ2-1|TRBV6-1
CASKGTSGAYEQFF
>many|TRBJ2-1|TRBV5-1
CASSLFMGGGNEQFF
>many|TRBJ1-5|TRBV5-8
CASSLVAQPQHF
>few|TRBJ2-5|TRBV18
CASSPQPPAETQYF
>many|TRBJ2-1|TRBV28
CASSSPQTGTQFF
>many|TRBJ2-1|TRBV4-3
CASSQDLGSQFF
>-|TRBJ2-6|TRBV10-3
CAISRTGGSGANVLTF
>many|TRBJ1-1|TRBV6-2/TRBV6-3
CASSYSQGNTEAFF
>many|TRBJ2-7|TRBV20-1
CSARDPGLGSYEQYF
>many|TRBJ2-3|TRBV6-1
CASKRDPDTQYF
>many|TRBJ2-7|TRBV28
CASSPGQIYEQYF